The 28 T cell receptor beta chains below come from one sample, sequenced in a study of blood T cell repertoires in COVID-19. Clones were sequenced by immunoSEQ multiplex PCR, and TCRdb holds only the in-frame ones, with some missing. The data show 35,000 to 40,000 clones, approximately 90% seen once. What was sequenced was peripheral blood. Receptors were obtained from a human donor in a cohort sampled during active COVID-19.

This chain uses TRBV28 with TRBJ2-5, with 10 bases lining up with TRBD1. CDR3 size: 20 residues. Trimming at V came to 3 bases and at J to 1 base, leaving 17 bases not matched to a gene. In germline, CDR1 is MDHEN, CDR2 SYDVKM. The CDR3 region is CASSFIWPGRQGASQETQYF. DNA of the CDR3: TGTGCCAGCAGTTTTATCTGGCCTGGGAGACAGGGGGCGTCCCAAGAGACCCAGTACTTC.

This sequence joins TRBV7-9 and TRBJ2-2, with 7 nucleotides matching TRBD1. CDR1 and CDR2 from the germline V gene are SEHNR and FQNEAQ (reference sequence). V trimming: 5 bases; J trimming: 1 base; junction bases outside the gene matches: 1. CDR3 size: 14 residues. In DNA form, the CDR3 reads TGTGCCAGCAGCCGGACAGGGAACACCGGGGAGCTGTTTTTT. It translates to CASSRTGNTGELFF.

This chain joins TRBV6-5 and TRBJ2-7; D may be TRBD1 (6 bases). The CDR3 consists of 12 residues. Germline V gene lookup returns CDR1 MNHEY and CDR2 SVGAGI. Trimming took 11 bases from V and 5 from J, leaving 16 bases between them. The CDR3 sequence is CAVQGPTHEQYF. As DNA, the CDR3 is TGTGCCGTGCAGGGGCCCACCCACGAGCAGTACTTC.

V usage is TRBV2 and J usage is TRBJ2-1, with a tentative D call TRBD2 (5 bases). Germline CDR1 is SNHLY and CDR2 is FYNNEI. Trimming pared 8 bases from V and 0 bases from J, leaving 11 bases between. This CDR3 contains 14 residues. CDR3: CASQIGSSYNEQFF. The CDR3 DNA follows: TGTGCCAGCCAGATAGGGAGCTCCTACAATGAGCAGTTCTTC.

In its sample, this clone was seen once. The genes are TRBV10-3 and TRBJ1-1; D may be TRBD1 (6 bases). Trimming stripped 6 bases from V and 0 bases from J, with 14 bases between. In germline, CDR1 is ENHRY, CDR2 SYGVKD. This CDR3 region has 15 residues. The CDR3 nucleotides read TGTGCCATCAGCCCGCACAGGGAAATGAACACTGAAGCTTTCTTT. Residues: CAISPHREMNTEAFF.

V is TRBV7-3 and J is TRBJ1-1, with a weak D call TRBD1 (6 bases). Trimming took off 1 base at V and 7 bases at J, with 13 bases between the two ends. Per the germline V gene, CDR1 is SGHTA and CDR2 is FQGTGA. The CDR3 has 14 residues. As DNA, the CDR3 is TGTGCCAGCAGCTTAAACCCAGGGGTTAGTGAAGCTTTCTTT. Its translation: CASSLNPGVSEAFF.

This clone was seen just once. The CDR3 here is CASSLHRAYEQYF. As DNA, the CDR3 is TGTGCCAGCAGTTTACACAGGGCCTACGAGCAGTACTTC. The rearrangement joins TRBV27 to TRBJ2-7, with a weak D call TRBD1 (6 bases). Trimming took 2 bases from V and 2 from J, leaving 7 bases between them. This CDR3 comprises 13 residues. Germline V gene sequence: CDR1 MNHEY, CDR2 SMNVEV (reference sequence).

The CDR3 region has the DNA TGTGCCAGCAGCGTAGCCCCCGGACAGGCAACCTACGAGCAGTACTTC. Protein product: CASSVAPGQATYEQYF. The V call is TRBV9, the J call TRBJ2-7; 7 bases fit TRBD1. Per germline, CDR1 SGDLS and CDR2 YYNGEE. The V and J ends lost 0 bases and 2 bases, in that order; junction bases with no gene match: 8. The CDR3 is 16 residues long.

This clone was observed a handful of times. The CDR3 DNA is TGTGCCAGCAGCCCGCGGACTAGTTTTGCCGGGGAGCTGTTTTTT. Translating it yields CASSPRTSFAGELFF. This chain links TRBV9 with TRBJ2-2; 7 bases match TRBD2. V trimming: 4 bases; J trimming: 6 bases; junction bases outside the gene matches: 9. Germline CDR1 SGDLS, CDR2 YYNGEE. The CDR3 sequence is 15 residues long.

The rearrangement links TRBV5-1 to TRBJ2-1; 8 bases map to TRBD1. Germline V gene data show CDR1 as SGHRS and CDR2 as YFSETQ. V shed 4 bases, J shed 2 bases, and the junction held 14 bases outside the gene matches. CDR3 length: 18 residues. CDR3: CASSAAPTGTGAYNEQFF. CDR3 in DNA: TGCGCCAGCAGCGCGGCCCCGACCGGGACAGGAGCCTACAATGAGCAGTTCTTC.

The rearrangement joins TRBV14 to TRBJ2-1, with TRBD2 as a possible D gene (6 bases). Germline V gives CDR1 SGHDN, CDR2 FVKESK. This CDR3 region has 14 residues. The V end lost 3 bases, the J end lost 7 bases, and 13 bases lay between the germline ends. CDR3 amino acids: CASSQRRGGNEQFF. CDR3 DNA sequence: TGTGCCAGCAGCCAGAGGCGGGGCGGAAATGAGCAGTTCTTC.

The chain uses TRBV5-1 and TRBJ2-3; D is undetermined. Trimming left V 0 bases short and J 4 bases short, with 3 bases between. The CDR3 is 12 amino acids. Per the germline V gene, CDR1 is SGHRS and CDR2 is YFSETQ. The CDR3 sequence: CASSLASDTQYF. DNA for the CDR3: TGCGCCAGCAGCTTGGCGTCAGATACGCAGTATTTT.

The CDR3 loop reads CATSDNVQGSSYEQYF. In DNA form, the CDR3 reads TGTGCCACCAGTGATAACGTACAGGGTTCCTCCTACGAGCAGTACTTC. The chain couples TRBV24-1 to TRBJ2-7; a possible D gene is TRBD1 (6 bases). Germline V gene data show CDR1 as KGHDR and CDR2 as SFDVKD. The CDR3 totals 16 residues. With 3 bases removed from V and 0 bases from J, the gap between germline ends came to 14 bases.

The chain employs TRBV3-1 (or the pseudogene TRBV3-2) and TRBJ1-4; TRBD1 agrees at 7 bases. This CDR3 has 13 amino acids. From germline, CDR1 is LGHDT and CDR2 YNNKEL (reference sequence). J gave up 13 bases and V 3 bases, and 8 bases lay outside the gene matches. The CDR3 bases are TGTGCCAGCAGCCAGAGGGACAGATTAGGACTGTTTTTT. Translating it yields CASSQRDRLGLFF.

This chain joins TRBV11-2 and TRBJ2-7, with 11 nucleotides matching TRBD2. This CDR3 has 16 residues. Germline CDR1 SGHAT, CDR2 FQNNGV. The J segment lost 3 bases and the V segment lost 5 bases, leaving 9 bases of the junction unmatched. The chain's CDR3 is CASSELAGGQFYEQYF. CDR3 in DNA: TGTGCCAGCAGCGAATTAGCGGGGGGGCAATTCTACGAGCAGTACTTC. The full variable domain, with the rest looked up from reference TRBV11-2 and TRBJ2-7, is EAGVAQSPRYKIIEKRQSVAFWCNPISGHATLYWYQQILGQGPKLLIQFQNNGVVDDSQLPKDRFSAERLKGVDSTLKIQPAKLEDSAVYLCASSELAGGQFYEQYFGPGTRLTVT.

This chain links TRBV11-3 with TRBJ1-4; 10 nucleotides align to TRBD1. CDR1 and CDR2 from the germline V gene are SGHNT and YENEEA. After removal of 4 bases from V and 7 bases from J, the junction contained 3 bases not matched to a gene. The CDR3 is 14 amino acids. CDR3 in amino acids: CASSSTGGGEKLFF. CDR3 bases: TGTGCCAGCAGCTCGACAGGGGGCGGTGAAAAACTGTTTTTT.

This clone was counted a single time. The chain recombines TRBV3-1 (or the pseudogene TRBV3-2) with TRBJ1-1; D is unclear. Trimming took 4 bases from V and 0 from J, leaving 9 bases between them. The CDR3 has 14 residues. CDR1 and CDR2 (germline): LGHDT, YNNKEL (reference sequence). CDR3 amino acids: CASSLDVMNTEAFF. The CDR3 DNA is TGTGCCAGCAGCCTAGACGTTATGAACACTGAAGCTTTCTTT.

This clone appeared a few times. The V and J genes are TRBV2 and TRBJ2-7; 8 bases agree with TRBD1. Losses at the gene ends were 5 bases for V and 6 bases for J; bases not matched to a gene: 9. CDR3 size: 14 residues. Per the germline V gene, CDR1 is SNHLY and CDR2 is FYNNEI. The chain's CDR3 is CASSYRGIRAEQYF. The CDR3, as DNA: TGTGCCAGCAGTTACAGGGGGATTAGGGCCGAGCAGTACTTC.

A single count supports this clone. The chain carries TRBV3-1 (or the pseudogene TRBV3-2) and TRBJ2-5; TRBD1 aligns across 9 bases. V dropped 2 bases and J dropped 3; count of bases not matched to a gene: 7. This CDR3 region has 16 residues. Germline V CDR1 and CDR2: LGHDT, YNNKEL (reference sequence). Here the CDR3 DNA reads TGTGCCAGCAGCCAAAGATTGTGGACAGGGGAAGAGACCCAGTACTTC. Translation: CASSQRLWTGEETQYF.

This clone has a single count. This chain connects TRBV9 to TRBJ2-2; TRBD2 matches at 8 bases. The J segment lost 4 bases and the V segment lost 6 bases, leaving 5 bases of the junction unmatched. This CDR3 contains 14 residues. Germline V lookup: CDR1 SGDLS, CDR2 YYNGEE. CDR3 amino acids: CASMRGAGTGELFF. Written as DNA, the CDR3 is TGTGCCAGCATGCGGGGGGCAGGCACCGGGGAGCTGTTTTTT.

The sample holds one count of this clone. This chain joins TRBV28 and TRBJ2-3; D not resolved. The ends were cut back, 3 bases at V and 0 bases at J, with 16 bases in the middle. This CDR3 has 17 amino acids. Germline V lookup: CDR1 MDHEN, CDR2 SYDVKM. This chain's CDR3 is CASSLFSISRSTDTQYF. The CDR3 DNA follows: TGTGCCAGCAGTTTGTTTAGTATATCGCGTAGCACAGATACGCAGTATTTT.

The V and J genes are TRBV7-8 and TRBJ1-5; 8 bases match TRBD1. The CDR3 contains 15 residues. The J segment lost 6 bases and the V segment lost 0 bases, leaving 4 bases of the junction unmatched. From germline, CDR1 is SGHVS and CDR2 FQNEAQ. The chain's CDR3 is CASSLARTGRQPQHF. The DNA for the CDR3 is TGTGCCAGCAGCTTAGCTAGGACAGGGCGTCAGCCCCAGCATTTT.

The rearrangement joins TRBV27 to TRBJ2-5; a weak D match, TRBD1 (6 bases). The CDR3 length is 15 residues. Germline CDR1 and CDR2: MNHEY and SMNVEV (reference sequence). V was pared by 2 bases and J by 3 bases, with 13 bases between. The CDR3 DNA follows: TGTGCCAGCAGTTTACTGGGGGCTGGGGAAGAGACCCAGTACTTC. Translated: CASSLLGAGEETQYF.

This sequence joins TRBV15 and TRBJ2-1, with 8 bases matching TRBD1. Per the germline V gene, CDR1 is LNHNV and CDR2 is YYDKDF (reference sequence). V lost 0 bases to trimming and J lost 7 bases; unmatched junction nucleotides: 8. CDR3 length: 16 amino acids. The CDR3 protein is CATSRDRAGGWNEQFF. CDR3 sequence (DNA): TGTGCCACCAGCAGAGATAGGGCAGGGGGCTGGAATGAGCAGTTCTTC.

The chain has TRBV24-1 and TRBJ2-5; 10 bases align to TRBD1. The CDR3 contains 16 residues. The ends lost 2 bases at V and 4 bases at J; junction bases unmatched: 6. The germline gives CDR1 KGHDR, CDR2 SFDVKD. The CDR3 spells CATSDSTGGLVETQYF. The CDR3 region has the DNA TGTGCCACCAGTGATTCGACAGGGGGCCTAGTAGAGACCCAGTACTTC.

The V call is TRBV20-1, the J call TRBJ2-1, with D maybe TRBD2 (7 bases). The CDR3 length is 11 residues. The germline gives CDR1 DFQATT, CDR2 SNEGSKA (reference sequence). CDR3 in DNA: TGCAGCGGGGGGACATACAATGAGCAGTTCTTC. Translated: CSGGTYNEQFF.

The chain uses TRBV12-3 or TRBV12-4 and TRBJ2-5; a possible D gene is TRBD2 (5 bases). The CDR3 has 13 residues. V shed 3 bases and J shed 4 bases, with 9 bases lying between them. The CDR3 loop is CASSFTAGETQYF. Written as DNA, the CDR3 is TGTGCCAGCAGTTTCACGGCGGGAGAGACCCAGTACTTC.

The CDR3 DNA is TGTGCCAGCAGCTCCGGGACAGGATTCACAGATACGCAGTATTTT. It specifies CASSSGTGFTDTQYF. This chain joins TRBV7-7 and TRBJ2-3; TRBD1 agrees at 8 bases. The germline V gene encodes CDR1 SSHAT and CDR2 FNYEAQ (reference sequence). V lost 4 bases, J lost 2 bases, and 5 bases stayed unmatched. CDR3 length equals 15 residues.